Sequencing of this T cell receptor beta chain was carried out in a study of cytomegalovirus exposure and HLA in healthy donors. For the study at large: Approximately 200 million T cells yielded more than 90 million unique TCR beta sequences in earlier analysis. Study outcomes and limitations: Within an earlier analysis, most TCR beta V segments proved productive either about 90% or about 30% of the time. Judged likely to be a sequencing artifact was a cluster of highly shared sequence variants.

The PCR made use of 60 Vbeta and 13 Jbeta primers. Produced via immunoSEQ multiplex PCR; TCRdb's table is partial and in-frame only. The sample shows 100,000 to 150,000 clones, approximately 80% of them seen only once. As for this clone: Its matching antigen is unknown.

The CDR3 consists of 16 residues. In germline, CDR1 is SEHNR, CDR2 FQNEAQ (reference sequence). This TCR was sampled from a male donor in good health and CMV-seropositive. The sequencing sample was made of PBMCs. The rearrangement joins TRBV7-9 to TRBJ2-5; D perhaps matches TRBD1 (7 bases). The DNA matches TRBJ2-7 better at its end, which makes the J call doubtful. The CDR3 DNA follows: TGTGCCAGCAGCTTACTCGCGGCAGGGGGAGGTTACGAGCAGTACTTC. Its translation is CASSLLAAGGGYEQYF.